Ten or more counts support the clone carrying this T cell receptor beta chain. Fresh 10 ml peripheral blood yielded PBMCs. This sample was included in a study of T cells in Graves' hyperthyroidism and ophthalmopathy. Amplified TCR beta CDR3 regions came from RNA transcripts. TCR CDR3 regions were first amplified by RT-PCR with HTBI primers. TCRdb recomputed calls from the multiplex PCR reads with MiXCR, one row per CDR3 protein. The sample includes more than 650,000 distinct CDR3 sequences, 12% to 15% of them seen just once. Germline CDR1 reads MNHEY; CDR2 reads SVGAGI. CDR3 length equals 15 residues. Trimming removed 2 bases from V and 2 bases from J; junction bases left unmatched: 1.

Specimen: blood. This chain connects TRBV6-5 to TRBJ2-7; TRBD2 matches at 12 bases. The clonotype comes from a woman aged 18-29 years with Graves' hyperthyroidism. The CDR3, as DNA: TGTGCCAGCAGTTACAGACTAGCGGGAGCCTACGAGCAGTACTTC. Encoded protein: CASSYRLAGAYEQYF.